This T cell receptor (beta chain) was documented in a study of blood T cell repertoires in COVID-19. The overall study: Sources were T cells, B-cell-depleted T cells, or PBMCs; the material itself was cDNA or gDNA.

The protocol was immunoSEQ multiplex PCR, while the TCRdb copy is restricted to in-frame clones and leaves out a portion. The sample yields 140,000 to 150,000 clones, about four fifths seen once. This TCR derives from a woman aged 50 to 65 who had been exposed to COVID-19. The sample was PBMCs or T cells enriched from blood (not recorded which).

CDR3 coding DNA: TGTGCCAGCAGTATGGACAAGGGTAGCAATCAGCCCCAGCATTTT. Translation: CASSMDKGSNQPQHF. The chain has TRBV2 and TRBJ1-5, with D perhaps TRBD1 (5 bases). With 5 bases removed from V and 0 bases from J, the gap between germline ends came to 11 bases. CDR3 size: 15 residues. The V gene's germline CDR1 is SNHLY and CDR2 FYNNEI.